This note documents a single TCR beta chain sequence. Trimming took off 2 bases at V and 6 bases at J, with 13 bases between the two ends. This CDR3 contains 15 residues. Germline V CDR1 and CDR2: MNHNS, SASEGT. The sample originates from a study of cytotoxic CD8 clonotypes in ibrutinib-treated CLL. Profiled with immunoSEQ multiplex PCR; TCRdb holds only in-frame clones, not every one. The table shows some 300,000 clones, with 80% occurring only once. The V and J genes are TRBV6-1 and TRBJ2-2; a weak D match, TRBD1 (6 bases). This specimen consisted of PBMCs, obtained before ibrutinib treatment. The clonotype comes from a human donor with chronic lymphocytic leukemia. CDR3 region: CASSELGARAGELFF. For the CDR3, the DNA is TGTGCCAGCAGTGAATTGGGGGCACGGGCCGGGGAGCTGTTTTTT.